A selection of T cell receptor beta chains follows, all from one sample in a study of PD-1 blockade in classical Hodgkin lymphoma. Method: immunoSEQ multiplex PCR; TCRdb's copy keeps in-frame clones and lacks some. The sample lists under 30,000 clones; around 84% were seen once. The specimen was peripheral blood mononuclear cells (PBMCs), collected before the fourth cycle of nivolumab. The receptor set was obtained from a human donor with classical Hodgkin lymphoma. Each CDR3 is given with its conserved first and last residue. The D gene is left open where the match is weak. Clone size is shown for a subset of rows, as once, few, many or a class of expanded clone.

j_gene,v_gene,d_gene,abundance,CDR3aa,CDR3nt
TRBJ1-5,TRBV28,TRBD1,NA,CASEGDREVQPQHF,TGTGCCAGCGAGGGGGACAGGGAAGTTCAGCCCCAGCATTTT
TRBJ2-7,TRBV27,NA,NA,CASSLSLGYEQYF,TGTGCCAGCAGTTTATCCCTGGGGTACGAGCAGTACTTC
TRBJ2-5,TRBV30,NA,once,CAWSGLVETQYF,TGTGCCTGGAGTGGATTAGTAGAGACCCAGTACTTC
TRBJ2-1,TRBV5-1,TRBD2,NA,CASRDLAGAYSYNEQFF,TGCGCCAGCAGAGACCTAGCGGGGGCCTACTCCTACAATGAGCAGTTCTTC
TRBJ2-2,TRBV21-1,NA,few,CASSTGRNTGELFF,TGTGCCAGCTCGACCGGGAGAAACACCGGGGAGCTGTTTTTT
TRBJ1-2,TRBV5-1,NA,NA,CASSLVYNYGYTF,TGCGCCAGCAGCTTGGTGTATAACTATGGCTACACCTTC
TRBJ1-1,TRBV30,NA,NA,CAWSDRQANTEAFF,TGTGCCTGGAGTGATCGGCAGGCGAACACTGAAGCTTTCTTT
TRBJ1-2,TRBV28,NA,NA,CASRLEGYTF,TGTGCCAGCAGGTTAGAAGGCTACACCTTC
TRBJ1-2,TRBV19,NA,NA,CASSIGYREDGYTF,TGTGCCAGTAGTATTGGTTACAGGGAGGATGGCTACACCTTC
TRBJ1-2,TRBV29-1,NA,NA,CSVSSRGINYGYTF,TGCAGCGTTTCCTCCAGGGGAATTAACTATGGCTACACCTTC
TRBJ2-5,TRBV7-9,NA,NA,CASSLVGQETQYF,TGTGCCAGCAGCCTCGTGGGACAAGAGACCCAGTACTTC
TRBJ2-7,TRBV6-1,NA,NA,CASSEGLLSYEQYF,TGTGCCAGCAGTGAAGGACTTCTCTCCTACGAGCAGTACTTC
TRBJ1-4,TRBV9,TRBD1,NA,CASSVAGTGEEKLFF,TGTGCCAGCAGCGTAGCCGGGACAGGGGAGGAAAAACTGTTTTTT
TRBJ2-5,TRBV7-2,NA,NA,CASTLPSGETQYF,TGTGCCAGCACTCTCCCGAGCGGGGAGACCCAGTACTTC
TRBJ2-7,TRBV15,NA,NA,CATSRQDPGPQDGKLQYF,TGTGCCACCAGCAGGCAGGACCCGGGACCCCAGGACGGAAAGTTGCAGTACTTC
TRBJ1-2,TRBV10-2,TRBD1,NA,CASSESFGTGLGYTF,TGCGCCAGCAGTGAGAGTTTCGGGACAGGGCTGGGCTACACCTTC
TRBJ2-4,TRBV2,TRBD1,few,CASSEAGQGTTRENIQYF,TGTGCCAGCAGTGAAGCGGGACAGGGGACAACCCGGGAAAACATTCAGTACTTC
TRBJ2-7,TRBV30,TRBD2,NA,CAWRTGTSVYEQYF,TGTGCCTGGAGAACCGGGACTAGCGTCTACGAGCAGTACTTC
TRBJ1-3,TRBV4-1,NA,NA,CASSQGSGGTSGNTIYF,TGCGCCAGCAGCCAGGGCTCGGGGGGCACTTCTGGAAACACCATATATTTT
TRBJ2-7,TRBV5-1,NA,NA,CASSLAGQPYEQYF,TGCGCCAGCAGCTTGGCCGGACAACCCTACGAGCAGTACTTC
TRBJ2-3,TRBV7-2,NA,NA,CASSLGAVPGDTQYF,TGTGCCAGCAGCTTAGGAGCGGTGCCCGGAGATACGCAGTATTTT
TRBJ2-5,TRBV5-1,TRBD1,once,CASSSDRGQETQYF,TGCGCCAGCAGCTCCGACAGGGGCCAAGAGACCCAGTACTTC
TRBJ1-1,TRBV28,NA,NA,CASSFDSNTEAFF,TGTGCCAGCAGCTTTGACAGTAACACTGAAGCTTTCTTT
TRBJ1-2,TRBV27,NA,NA,CASTPFPANYGYTF,TGTGCCAGCACTCCTTTTCCAGCTAACTATGGCTACACCTTC
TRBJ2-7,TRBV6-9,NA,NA,CASSPGSSYEQYF,TGTGCCAGCAGTCCAGGGAGCTCCTACGAGCAGTACTTC
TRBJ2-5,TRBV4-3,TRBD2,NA,CASSNTSGGVAKTQYF,TGCGCCAGCAGCAACACTAGCGGGGGGGTTGCCAAGACCCAGTACTTC
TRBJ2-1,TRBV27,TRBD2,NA,CASSLIEGLAEQFF,TGTGCCAGCAGCTTAATTGAAGGACTAGCGGAACAGTTCTTC
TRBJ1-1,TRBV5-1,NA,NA,CASSLGPDGGEAFF,TGCGCCAGCAGCTTGGGGCCAGACGGCGGTGAAGCTTTCTTT
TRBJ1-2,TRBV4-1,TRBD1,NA,CASSQGTGTNYGYTF,TGCGCCAGCAGCCAAGGGACAGGGACTAACTATGGCTACACCTTC
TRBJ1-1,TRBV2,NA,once,CASSAPAGAGIRTLNTEAFF,TGTGCCAGCAGTGCCCCGGCGGGAGCGGGAATTCGAACACTGAACACTGAAGCTTTCTTT
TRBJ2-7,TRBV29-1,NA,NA,CSVEDRSYEQYF,TGCAGCGTTGAAGACAGATCCTACGAGCAGTACTTC
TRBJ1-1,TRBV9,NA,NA,CASSVDQDMNTEAFF,TGTGCCAGCAGCGTAGATCAGGACATGAACACTGAAGCTTTCTTT
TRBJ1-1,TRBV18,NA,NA,CASSPGQYGEMNTEAFF,TGTGCCAGCTCACCCGGACAGTACGGAGAAATGAACACTGAAGCTTTCTTT
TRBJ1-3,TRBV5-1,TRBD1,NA,CASSSTATGAFNTIYF,TGCGCCAGCAGCTCGACCGCGACAGGGGCTTTTAACACCATATATTTT
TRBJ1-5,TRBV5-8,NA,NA,CASSPWGTGYEVNQPQHF,TGTGCCAGCAGCCCCTGGGGGACGGGGTACGAGGTAAATCAGCCCCAGCATTTT
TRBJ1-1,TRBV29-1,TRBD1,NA,CSARQGRIAEAFF,TGCAGCGCTCGACAGGGAAGGATCGCTGAAGCTTTCTTT
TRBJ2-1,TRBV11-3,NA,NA,CASSFAANEQFF,TGTGCCAGCAGCTTCGCCGCCAATGAGCAGTTCTTC
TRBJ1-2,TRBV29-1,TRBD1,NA,CSVWVGTGVSNYGYTF,TGCAGCGTTTGGGTTGGGACAGGGGTATCTAACTATGGCTACACCTTC
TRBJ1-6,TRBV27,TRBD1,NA,CASSPGQGGSPLHF,TGTGCCAGCAGTCCGGGACAGGGTGGTTCACCCCTCCACTTT
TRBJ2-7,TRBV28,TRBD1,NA,CASSLPSTGAMYEQYF,TGTGCCAGCAGTTTACCCTCGACAGGGGCGATGTACGAGCAGTACTTC
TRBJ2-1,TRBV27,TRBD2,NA,CASTGGTSGALREQFF,TGTGCCAGCACCGGGGGGACTAGCGGGGCCCTCAGGGAGCAGTTCTTC
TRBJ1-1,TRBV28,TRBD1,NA,CASSRTGWGLKNTEAFF,TGTGCCAGCAGCCGGACAGGATGGGGGTTAAAGAACACTGAAGCTTTCTTT